This passage covers 16 T cell receptor beta chains from one sample sequenced in a study of graft-versus-host responses after intestinal transplantation. No antigen has been assigned to these receptors. Here immunoSEQ multiplex PCR was the method, and the copy in TCRdb shows in-frame clones only, minus some. This table holds approximately 70,000 clones, 80% to 90% found once. The sample was unstimulated CD8+ T cells sorted from spleen or lymph node cells, taken before intestinal transplant. These receptors were taken from a human donor who received an intestinal transplant.

This clone has just a few counts. This chain uses TRBV5-1 with TRBJ2-7; 9 bases fit TRBD1. Trimming cost V 2 bases and J 6 bases; bases outside gene matches: 9. Germline lookup yields CDR1 SGHRS and CDR2 YFSETQ. This CDR3 comprises 15 residues. Written as DNA, the CDR3 is TGCGCCAGCAGCTTTCTGGGACAGGGTGATCGCGAGCAGTACTTC. Its protein is CASSFLGQGDREQYF.

V and J are TRBV6-1 and TRBJ2-7; D gene ambiguous. The length of the CDR3 is 15 residues. Trimming stripped 1 base from V and 2 bases from J, with 12 bases between. From germline, CDR1 is MNHNS and CDR2 SASEGT. The CDR3 is CASSEDSYTPYEQYF. The CDR3 DNA follows: TGTGCCAGCAGTGAAGACAGTTATACCCCCTACGAGCAGTACTTC.

V usage is TRBV6-5 and J usage is TRBJ1-2; 9 bases match TRBD1. The CDR3 runs 13 residues. In germline, CDR1 is MNHEY, CDR2 SVGAGI. V lost 6 bases to trimming and J lost 7 bases; unmatched junction nucleotides: 6. Written as DNA, the CDR3 is TGTGCCAGCAGACCCACAGGGGGCGGTGGCTACACCTTC. Translating it yields CASRPTGGGGYTF.

V and J are TRBV7-9 and TRBJ1-4; tentatively, D is TRBD1 (5 bases). The CDR3 has 13 residues. Trimming took off 4 bases at V and 12 bases at J, with 15 bases between the two ends. Germline lookup yields CDR1 SEHNR and CDR2 FQNEAQ (reference sequence). The CDR3 bases are TGTGCCAGCAGCTCGGGGACTACGAGGGAACTGTTTTTT. Amino acids: CASSSGTTRELFF.

J is TRBJ1-2 and V is TRBV5-1, with TRBD1 as a possible D gene (6 bases). V was pared by 1 base and J by 3 bases, with 13 bases between. Germline V gives CDR1 SGHRS, CDR2 YFSETQ. The CDR3 is 15 residues long. The CDR3: CASSLSGRGDYGYTF. CDR3 in DNA: TGCGCCAGCAGCTTGAGCGGCAGGGGTGACTATGGCTACACCTTC.

The V call is TRBV9, the J call TRBJ2-7; D perhaps matches TRBD2 (6 bases). CDR1 is SGDLS and CDR2 is YYNGEE in the germline V gene. The CDR3 extends over 14 amino acids. V dropped 0 bases and J dropped 1 base, with 8 bases sitting between them. CDR3 sequence (DNA): TGTGCCAGCAGCGTAGGACGGGGGTCCTACGAGCAGTACTTC. Its translation: CASSVGRGSYEQYF.

The J gene is TRBJ2-7, the V gene TRBV6-6, with 9 bases that match TRBD2. V shed 5 bases and J 4 bases; nucleotides not matched to a gene: 3. The CDR3 is made up of 13 amino acids. Germline-derived CDR1 and CDR2 are MNHNY and SVGAGI (reference sequence). CDR3 residues: CASSPSGKYEQYF. DNA of the CDR3: TGTGCCAGCAGTCCTAGCGGGAAGTACGAGCAGTACTTC.

This clone has a single count. The gene calls are TRBV19 and TRBJ2-3, with 10 bases that match TRBD1. V shed 5 bases and J 2 bases; nucleotides not matched to a gene: 13. The CDR3 contains 18 residues. CDR1 is LNHDA, CDR2 SQIVND, per germline (reference sequence). The CDR3 DNA reads as TGTGCCAGTAGTCGACAGGGGGCGCAGGCCCACTCCACAGATACGCAGTATTTT. Its protein product is CASSRQGAQAHSTDTQYF.

This clone came up once. The gene calls are TRBV5-4 and TRBJ2-7; possibly TRBD2 for D (5 bases). Germline V gene data show CDR1 as SGHNT and CDR2 as YYREEE (reference sequence). Trimming removed 4 bases at V and 1 base at J, with 21 bases between. This CDR3 has 17 residues. The CDR3 sequence: CASSPDASGSLSYEQYF. In DNA, the CDR3 is TGTGCCAGCAGCCCTGACGCGTCGGGGTCGCTATCCTACGAGCAGTACTTC.

The rearrangement joins TRBV28 to TRBJ2-3; no clear D gene. CDR3 length: 11 residues. CDR1 is MDHEN, CDR2 SYDVKM, per germline. The V end lost 3 bases, the J end lost 6 bases, and 4 bases lay between the germline ends. The CDR3 coding sequence is TGTGCCAGCAGTTTTGCGGATACGCAGTATTTT. Its translation is CASSFADTQYF.

The rearrangement uses TRBV28 and TRBJ2-7; 8 nucleotides align to TRBD1. CDR3 length: 18 amino acids. After removal of 3 bases from V and 1 base from J, the junction contained 14 bases not matched to a gene. The germline V gene encodes CDR1 MDHEN and CDR2 SYDVKM. CDR3 in amino acids: CASSLALSGTGLSYEQYF. CDR3 nucleotide sequence: TGTGCCAGCAGTTTGGCCCTATCCGGGACAGGCCTATCCTACGAGCAGTACTTC.

The chain combines TRBV9 with TRBJ1-6; a possible D gene is TRBD1 (6 bases). This CDR3 contains 13 residues. The germline CDR1 and CDR2 sequences are SGDLS and YYNGEE. The CDR3 is CRGGRRDNSPLHF. As DNA, the CDR3 is TGTCGGGGGGGCCGGAGGGATAATTCACCCCTCCACTTT. The whole variable domain, remainder taken from reference TRBV9 and TRBJ1-6, is DSGVTQTPKHLITATGQRVTLRCSPRSGDLSVYWYQQSLDQGLQFLIQYYNGEERAKGNILERFSAQQFPDLHSELNLSSLELGDSALYFCRGGRRDNSPLHFGNGTRLTVT.

V usage is TRBV6-1 and J usage is TRBJ2-5; no clear D gene. V was trimmed by 0 bases and J by 5 bases, leaving 10 bases between them. From germline, CDR1 is MNHNS and CDR2 SASEGT. The CDR3 is made up of 14 amino acids. CDR3 amino acids: CASSEAYEIETQYF. CDR3 DNA sequence: TGTGCCAGCAGTGAAGCGTACGAGATCGAGACCCAGTACTTC.

The chain couples TRBV19 to TRBJ1-1; 12 bases fit TRBD1. V shed 5 bases, J shed 3 bases, and the junction held 10 bases outside the gene matches. CDR1 and CDR2 (germline): LNHDA, SQIVND (reference sequence). This CDR3 spans 17 amino acids. The DNA of the CDR3 is TGTGCCAGTAGTGCCGGGGGACAGGGGGCGTTGGACACTGAAGCTTTCTTT. Translated, it gives CASSAGGQGALDTEAFF.

V is TRBV10-2 and J is TRBJ1-1, with a tentative D call TRBD1 (6 bases). V lost 0 bases, J lost 4 bases, and 9 bases lay in between. The CDR3 consists of 14 residues. In germline, CDR1 is WSHSY, CDR2 SAAADI. As DNA, the CDR3 is TGCGCCAGCAGTGAGTCCGGGGGGGCCACTGAAGCTTTCTTT. It codes for CASSESGGATEAFF.

The count of this clone is one. The chain carries TRBV28 and TRBJ2-3; D perhaps matches TRBD1 (7 bases). The germline gives CDR1 MDHEN, CDR2 SYDVKM. This CDR3 spans 13 amino acids. Trimming took off 8 bases at V and 2 bases at J, with 11 bases between the two ends. CDR3 in DNA: TGTGCCAGCGCAGGGGGGCACACAGATACGCAGTATTTT. As protein: CASAGGHTDTQYF.